These 15 T cell receptor beta chains share one sample of origin, sequenced in a study of CD8+ T cells in alopecia areata. Sequencing relied on a cDNA template that was reverse transcribed from extracted RNA. The protocol was immunoSEQ multiplex PCR, while the TCRdb copy is restricted to in-frame clones and leaves out a portion. The table has under 350,000 clones, roughly 60% seen once; the top ten hold less than 2%. Treatment meaning: oral pan-JAK inhibitor, 5-10 mg twice daily. The material sequenced was CD4+ T cells sorted from blood, taken at week 24, from a patient treated with tofacitinib. The receptors here all came from a human donor with alopecia areata.

The chain is built from TRBV4-1 and TRBJ1-1, with D possibly matching TRBD1 (6 bases). Germline values: CDR1 MGHRA, CDR2 YSYEKL. Trimming left V 4 bases short and J 5 bases short, with 14 bases between. CDR3 size: 14 residues. This CDR3 reads CASSPQGSGTEAFF. In nucleotides, the CDR3 is TGCGCCAGCAGCCCACAGGGATCGGGGACTGAAGCTTTCTTT.

The chain has TRBV18 and TRBJ1-1; tentatively, D is TRBD1 (6 bases). V lost 4 bases, J lost 4 bases, and 10 bases lay in between. This CDR3 has 13 amino acids. CDR1 is KGHSH, CDR2 LQKENI, per germline. The CDR3: CASSRGARTEAFF. DNA for the CDR3: TGTGCCAGCTCACGGGGGGCGCGCACTGAAGCTTTCTTT.

This clone has only one observation. V usage is TRBV30 and J usage is TRBJ1-4, with D possibly matching TRBD1 (6 bases). The CDR3 consists of 14 residues. V shed 2 bases and J shed 3 bases, with 10 bases lying between them. Germline CDR1 GTSNPN, CDR2 SVGIG (reference sequence). The CDR3 region is CAWSKDRSNEKLFF. Here the CDR3 DNA reads TGTGCCTGGAGTAAGGACAGATCTAATGAAAAACTGTTTTTT. The variable domain in full, with the rest retrieved from reference TRBV30 and TRBJ1-4, is SQTIHQWPATLVQPVGSPLSLECTVEGTSNPNLYWYRQAAGRGLQLLFYSVGIGQISSEVPQNLSASRPQDRQFILSSKKLLLSDSGFYLCAWSKDRSNEKLFFGSGTQLSVL.

This clone was detected a few times. The chain is built from TRBV29-1 and TRBJ1-5, with D perhaps TRBD1 (5 bases). CDR3 length: 13 residues. Trimming stripped 4 bases from V and 7 bases from J, with 14 bases between. Germline lookup yields CDR1 SQVTM and CDR2 ANQGSEA. CDR3: CSVARGRDQPQHF. CDR3 bases: TGCAGCGTTGCTCGGGGAAGGGACCAGCCCCAGCATTTT.

Only a few counts were recorded for this clone. The chain recombines TRBV30 with TRBJ1-1, with D hard to call. Germline CDR1 is GTSNPN and CDR2 is SVGIG (reference sequence). V was pared by 3 bases and J by 1 base, with 9 bases between. The CDR3 is made up of 13 amino acids. CDR3 amino acids: CAWRGDTNTEAFF. Here the CDR3 DNA reads TGTGCCTGGAGAGGAGACACGAACACTGAAGCTTTCTTT.

This clone was found a few times. The chain is built from TRBV29-1 and TRBJ1-2; D is perhaps TRBD1 (5 bases). Germline lookup yields CDR1 SQVTM and CDR2 ANQGSEA. V lost 0 bases and J lost 4, with 15 bases in between. CDR3 length: 15 residues. The CDR3 DNA is TGCAGCGTTGAAGATTCTAGCCAGGGTACCTATGGCTACACCTTC. This translates into CSVEDSSQGTYGYTF.

This clone occurred a few times. The V and J genes are TRBV29-1 and TRBJ2-5, with a possible D match to TRBD2 (5 bases). In germline, CDR1 is SQVTM, CDR2 ANQGSEA. This CDR3 has 17 residues. Trimming took 1 base from V and 0 from J, leaving 18 bases between them. The CDR3 reads CSVEAGIRNKYQETQYF. The CDR3 bases are TGCAGCGTTGAAGCGGGAATCAGGAATAAGTACCAAGAGACCCAGTACTTC.

This clone occurred a few times. V is TRBV4-1 and J is TRBJ1-2; maybe TRBD1 (5 bases). The CDR3 consists of 15 residues. Trimming pared 3 bases from V and 4 bases from J, leaving 15 bases between. The germline gives CDR1 MGHRA, CDR2 YSYEKL. As DNA, the CDR3 is TGCGCCAGCAGCCAGCCCCAGGGAGGGGTCTATGGCTACACCTTC. Translation: CASSQPQGGVYGYTF.

This clone showed up many times. The gene calls are TRBV28 and TRBJ2-3; D is unresolved. The V and J ends lost 1 base and 4 bases respectively, with 9 bases between them. Germline V gene sequence: CDR1 MDHEN, CDR2 SYDVKM. CDR3 size: 14 residues. The DNA of the CDR3 is TGTGCCAGCAGTTTATATAGGGAAGCAGATACGCAGTATTTT. Protein sequence: CASSLYREADTQYF.

This clone was picked up a small number of times. This rearrangement joins TRBV4-1 to TRBJ1-1; 7 bases match TRBD1. CDR1 and CDR2 from the germline V gene are MGHRA and YSYEKL. The V and J ends lost 10 bases and 0 bases, in that order; junction bases with no gene match: 5. The CDR3 consists of 13 residues. The CDR3 DNA reads as TGCGCCACCAGGGACAGTTTGAACACTGAAGCTTTCTTT. Its protein product is CATRDSLNTEAFF.

V is TRBV28 and J is TRBJ2-7; D is tentatively TRBD1 or TRBD2 (5 bases each). The germline V gene encodes CDR1 MDHEN and CDR2 SYDVKM. The ends were cut back, 10 bases at V and 1 base at J, with 17 bases in the middle. The CDR3 sequence is 14 residues long. The DNA of the CDR3 is TGTGCCACCCAAGTAATGGGGGAATCCTACGAGCAGTACTTC. Encoded protein: CATQVMGESYEQYF.

V and J are TRBV7-6 and TRBJ2-7; D ambiguous. CDR3 length: 13 residues. Trimming pared 1 base from V and 4 bases from J, leaving 8 bases between. Germline CDR1 SGHVS, CDR2 FNYEAQ. The CDR3 reads CASSLEVEYEQYF. CDR3 nucleotide sequence: TGTGCCAGCAGCTTAGAAGTAGAGTACGAGCAGTACTTC.

The rearrangement uses TRBV7-9 and TRBJ1-6; 8 bases agree with TRBD1. The V and J ends lost 5 bases and 8 bases, in that order; junction bases with no gene match: 20. Per germline, CDR1 SEHNR and CDR2 FQNEAQ (reference sequence). There are 19 residues in the CDR3. CDR3 sequence: CASSNPPLTGALPDSPLHF. The CDR3 region has the DNA TGTGCCAGCAGCAACCCCCCCTTGACAGGGGCCCTTCCCGATTCACCCCTCCACTTT.

This clone appeared a few times. The V and J genes are TRBV6-5 and TRBJ1-2; D may be TRBD1 (6 bases). The CDR3 runs 14 residues. Trimming removed 6 bases from V and 0 bases from J, with 11 bases in between. Germline CDR1 and CDR2: MNHEY and SVGAGI. CDR3: CASRQGSSNYGYTF. In nucleotides, the CDR3 is TGTGCCAGCAGACAGGGCTCCTCTAACTATGGCTACACCTTC.

V is TRBV2 and J is TRBJ1-1, with TRBD1 matching 9 bases. Losses at the gene ends were 8 bases for V and 5 bases for J; bases not matched to a gene: 6. CDR3 length equals 13 residues. From germline, CDR1 is SNHLY and CDR2 FYNNEI. Written as DNA, the CDR3 is TGTGCCAGCTATATACAGGGGGCTACTGAAGCTTTCTTT. This codes for CASYIQGATEAFF.